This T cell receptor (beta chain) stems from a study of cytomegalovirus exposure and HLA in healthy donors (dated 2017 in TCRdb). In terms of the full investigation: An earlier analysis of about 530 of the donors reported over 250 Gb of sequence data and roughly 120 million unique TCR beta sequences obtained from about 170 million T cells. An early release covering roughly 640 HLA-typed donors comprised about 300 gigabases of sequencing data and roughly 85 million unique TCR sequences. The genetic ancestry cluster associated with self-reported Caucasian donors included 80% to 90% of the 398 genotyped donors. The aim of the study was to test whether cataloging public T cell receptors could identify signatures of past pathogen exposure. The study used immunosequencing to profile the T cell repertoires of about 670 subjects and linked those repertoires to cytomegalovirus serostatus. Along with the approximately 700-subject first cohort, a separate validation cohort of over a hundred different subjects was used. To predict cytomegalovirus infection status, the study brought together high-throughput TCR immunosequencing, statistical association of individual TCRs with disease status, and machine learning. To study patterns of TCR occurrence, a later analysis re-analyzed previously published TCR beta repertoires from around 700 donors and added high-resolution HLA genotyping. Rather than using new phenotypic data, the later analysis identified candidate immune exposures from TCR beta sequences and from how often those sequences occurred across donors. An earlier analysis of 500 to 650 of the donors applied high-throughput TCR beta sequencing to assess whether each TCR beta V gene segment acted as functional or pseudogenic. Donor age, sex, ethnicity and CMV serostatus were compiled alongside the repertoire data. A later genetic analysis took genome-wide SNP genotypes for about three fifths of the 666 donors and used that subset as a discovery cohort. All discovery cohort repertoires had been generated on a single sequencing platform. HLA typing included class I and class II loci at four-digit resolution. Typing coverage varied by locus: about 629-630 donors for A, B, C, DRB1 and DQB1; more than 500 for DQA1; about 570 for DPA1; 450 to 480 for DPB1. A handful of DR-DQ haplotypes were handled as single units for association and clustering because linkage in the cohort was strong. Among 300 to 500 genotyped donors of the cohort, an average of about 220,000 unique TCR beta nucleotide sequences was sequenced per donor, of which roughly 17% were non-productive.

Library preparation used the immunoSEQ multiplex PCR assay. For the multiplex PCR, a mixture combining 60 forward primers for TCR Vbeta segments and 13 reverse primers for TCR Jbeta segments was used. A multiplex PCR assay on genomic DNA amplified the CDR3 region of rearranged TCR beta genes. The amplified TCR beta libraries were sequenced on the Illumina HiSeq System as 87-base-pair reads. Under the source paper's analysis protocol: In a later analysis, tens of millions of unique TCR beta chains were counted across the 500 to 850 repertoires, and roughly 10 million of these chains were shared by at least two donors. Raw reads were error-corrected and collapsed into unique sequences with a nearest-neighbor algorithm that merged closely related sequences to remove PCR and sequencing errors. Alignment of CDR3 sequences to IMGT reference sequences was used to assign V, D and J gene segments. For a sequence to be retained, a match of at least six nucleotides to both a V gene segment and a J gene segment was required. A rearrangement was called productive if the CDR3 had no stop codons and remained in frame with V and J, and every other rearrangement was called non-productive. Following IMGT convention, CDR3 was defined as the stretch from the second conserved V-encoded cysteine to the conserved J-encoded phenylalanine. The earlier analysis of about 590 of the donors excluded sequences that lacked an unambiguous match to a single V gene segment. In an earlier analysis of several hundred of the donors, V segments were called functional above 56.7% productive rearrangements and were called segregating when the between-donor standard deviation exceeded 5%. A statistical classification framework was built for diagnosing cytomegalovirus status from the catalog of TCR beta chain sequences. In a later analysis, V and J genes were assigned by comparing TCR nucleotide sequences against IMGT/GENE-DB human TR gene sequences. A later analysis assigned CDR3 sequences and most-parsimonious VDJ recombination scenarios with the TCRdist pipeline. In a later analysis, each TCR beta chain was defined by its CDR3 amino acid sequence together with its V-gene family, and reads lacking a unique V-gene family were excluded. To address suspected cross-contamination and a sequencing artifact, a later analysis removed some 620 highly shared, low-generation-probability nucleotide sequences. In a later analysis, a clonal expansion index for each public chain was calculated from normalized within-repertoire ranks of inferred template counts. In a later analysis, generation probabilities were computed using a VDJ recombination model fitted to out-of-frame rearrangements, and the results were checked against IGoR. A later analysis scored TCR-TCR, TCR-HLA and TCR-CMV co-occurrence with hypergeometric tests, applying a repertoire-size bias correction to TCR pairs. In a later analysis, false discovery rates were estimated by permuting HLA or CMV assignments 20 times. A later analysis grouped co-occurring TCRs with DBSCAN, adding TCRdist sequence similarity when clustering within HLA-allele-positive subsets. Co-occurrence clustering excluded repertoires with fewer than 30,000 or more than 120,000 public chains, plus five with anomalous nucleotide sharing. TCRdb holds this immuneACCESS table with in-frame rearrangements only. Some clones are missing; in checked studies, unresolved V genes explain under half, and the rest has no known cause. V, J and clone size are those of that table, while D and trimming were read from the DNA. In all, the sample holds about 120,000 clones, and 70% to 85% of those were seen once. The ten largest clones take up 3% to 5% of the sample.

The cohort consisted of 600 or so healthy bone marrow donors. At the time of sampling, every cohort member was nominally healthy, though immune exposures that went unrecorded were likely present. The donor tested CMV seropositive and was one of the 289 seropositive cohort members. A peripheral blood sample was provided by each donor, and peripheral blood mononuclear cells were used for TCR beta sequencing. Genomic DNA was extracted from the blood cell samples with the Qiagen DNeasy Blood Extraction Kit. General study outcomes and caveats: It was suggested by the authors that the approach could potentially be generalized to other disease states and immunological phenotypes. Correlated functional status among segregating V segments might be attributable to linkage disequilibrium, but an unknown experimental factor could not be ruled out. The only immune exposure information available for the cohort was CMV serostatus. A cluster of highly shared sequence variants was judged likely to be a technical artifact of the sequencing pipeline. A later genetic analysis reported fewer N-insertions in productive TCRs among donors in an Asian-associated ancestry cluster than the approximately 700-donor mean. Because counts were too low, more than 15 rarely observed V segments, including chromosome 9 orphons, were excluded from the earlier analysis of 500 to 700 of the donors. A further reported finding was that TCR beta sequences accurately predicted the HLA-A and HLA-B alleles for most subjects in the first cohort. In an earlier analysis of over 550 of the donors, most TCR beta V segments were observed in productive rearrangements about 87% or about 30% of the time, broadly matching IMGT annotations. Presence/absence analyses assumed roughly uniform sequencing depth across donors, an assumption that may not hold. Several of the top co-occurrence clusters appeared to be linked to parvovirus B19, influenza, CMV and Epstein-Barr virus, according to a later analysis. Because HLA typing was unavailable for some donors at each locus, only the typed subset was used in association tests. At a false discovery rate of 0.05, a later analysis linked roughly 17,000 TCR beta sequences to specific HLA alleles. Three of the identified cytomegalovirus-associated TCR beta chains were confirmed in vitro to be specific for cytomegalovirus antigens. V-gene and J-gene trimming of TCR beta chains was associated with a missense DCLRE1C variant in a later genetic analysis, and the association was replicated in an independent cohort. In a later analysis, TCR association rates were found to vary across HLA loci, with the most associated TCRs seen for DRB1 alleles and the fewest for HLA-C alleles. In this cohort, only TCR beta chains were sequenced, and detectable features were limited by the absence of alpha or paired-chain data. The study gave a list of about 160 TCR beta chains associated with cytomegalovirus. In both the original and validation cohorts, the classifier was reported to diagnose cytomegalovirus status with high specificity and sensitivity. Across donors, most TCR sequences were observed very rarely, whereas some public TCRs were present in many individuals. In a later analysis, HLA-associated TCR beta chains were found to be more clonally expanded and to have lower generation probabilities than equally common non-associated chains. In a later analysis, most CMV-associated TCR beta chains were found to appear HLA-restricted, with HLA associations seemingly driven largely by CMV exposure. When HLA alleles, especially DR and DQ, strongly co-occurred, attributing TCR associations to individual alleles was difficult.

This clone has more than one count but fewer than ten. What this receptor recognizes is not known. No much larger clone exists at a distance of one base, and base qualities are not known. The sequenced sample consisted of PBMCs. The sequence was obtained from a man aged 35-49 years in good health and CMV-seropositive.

The DNA reads TGTGCCAGCAGCCACCGGACTAGCGGGGGGTATGAGACCCAGTACTTC. Translation gives CASSHRTSGGYETQYF. This receptor chain uses TRBV4-2 and TRBJ2-5; 14 of the junction bases match TRBD2. For this chain, trimming is 3 bases at the V end and 5 bases at the J end, and the number of junction bases without a gene match is 5. Counted from cysteine to phenylalanine, this CDR3 has 16 amino acids. Solely the CDR3 DNA is kept, with 48 bases framed from the first base. Looking up the germline V gene yields CDR1 LGHNA and CDR2 YNFKEQ.